Listed here are 32 T cell receptor beta chains from one sample, sequenced in a study of T cells in Graves' hyperthyroidism and ophthalmopathy (dated by TCRdb to between 2017 and 2020). To prepare the library, multiplex PCR was applied. The listed sequencing device is Illumina HiSeq 2000. The TCR beta CDR3 regions were amplified from RNA transcripts. The first round of RT-PCR for the TCR CDR3 was performed with the HTBI primer set and the Qiagen OneStep RT-PCR kit. TCRdb reprocessed the public reads (quality trimming at Q25 with fastp, clone calling with MiXCR) and kept in-frame beta chains. Every CDR3 protein is listed once, alongside the most common genes and DNA of its rows. For this sample the table gives roughly 560,000 distinct CDR3 sequences, of which under 15% were detected only once. The ten largest clones take up around 4% of the sample. The sample consisted of blood. The receptors were sampled from a woman aged 40 to 49 with Graves' ophthalmopathy.

The table lists this clonotype with many counts. The chain carries TRBV6-1 and TRBJ1-2; unclear D gene. The length of the CDR3 is 13 residues. CDR1 and CDR2 (germline): MNHNS, SASEGT. The V gene lost 6 bases and the J gene lost 4 bases, with 12 bases spanning the gap. The CDR3 sequence: CASRGRQTYGYTF. The CDR3, as DNA: TGTGCCAGCAGGGGGAGGCAGACCTATGGCTACACCTTC.

A remark on this clonotype: Relative to the germline gene, one junction end is altered; a read error may explain this. V usage is TRBV12-3 or TRBV12-4 and J usage is TRBJ2-5; TRBD1 is a possible D gene (5 bases). The CDR3 has 15 residues. The CDR3 nucleotides read TGTGCCAGCAGCCCCCCCGACAGCTACCAAGAGACCCGGTACTTC. This translates into CASSPPDSYQETRYF.

This clonotype was seen many times. The chain uses TRBV5-1 and TRBJ1-1; tentatively, D is TRBD1 (6 bases). The CDR3 spans 15 residues. Germline lookup yields CDR1 SGHRS and CDR2 YFSETQ. V was pared by 4 bases and J by 5 bases, with 18 bases between. The CDR3 protein is CASSLSAGARTEAFF. The CDR3 bases are TGCGCCAGCAGCCTGAGTGCGGGGGCGCGTACTGAAGCTTTCTTT.

This clonotype was counted only a few times. The rearrangement links TRBV12-3 or TRBV12-4 to TRBJ1-1; D ambiguous. V was pared by 9 bases and J by 1 base, with 12 bases between. The CDR3 runs to 13 residues. In DNA form, the CDR3 reads TGTGCCAGTGAGGCTCGCGGGAACACTGAAGCTTTCTTT. Amino acids: CASEARGNTEAFF.

This clonotype was observed at least ten times. The rearrangement joins TRBV25-1 to TRBJ2-5, with 8 bases identical to TRBD2. The CDR3 consists of 15 residues. Germline V gives CDR1 MGHDK, CDR2 SYGVNS. After removal of 2 bases from V and 5 bases from J, the junction contained 7 bases not matched to a gene. The CDR3 spells CASSERAGLVETQYF. The DNA of the CDR3 is TGTGCCAGCAGTGAAAGAGCGGGACTAGTTGAGACCCAGTACTTC.

This clonotype occurred many times. The chain joins TRBV12-3 or TRBV12-4 to TRBJ2-5; 7 positions match TRBD1. The CDR3 is 13 amino acids. Trimming at V came to 7 bases and at J to 4 bases, leaving 6 bases not matched to a gene. CDR3 loop: CASNPGGAETQYF. The CDR3 DNA reads as TGTGCCAGCAACCCAGGGGGTGCAGAGACCCAGTACTTC.

This clonotype was recorded at least ten times. The chain links TRBV18 to TRBJ2-5; weak D call: TRBD2 (5 bases). With 2 bases removed from V and 4 bases from J, the gap between germline ends came to 11 bases. Germline values: CDR1 KGHSH, CDR2 LQKENI. CDR3 size: 14 residues. The CDR3 sequence: CASSPTGLPETQYF. In DNA, the CDR3 is TGTGCCAGCTCACCAACCGGACTCCCAGAGACCCAGTACTTC.

This clonotype was found many times. The V and J genes are TRBV7-9 and TRBJ2-1, with 7 positions matching TRBD1. The CDR3 consists of 14 residues. The junction had 8 bases not matched to a gene; V was cut back by 4 bases and J by 8 bases. Germline V CDR1 and CDR2: SEHNR, FQNEAQ (reference sequence). CDR3 DNA sequence: TGTGCCAGCAGCTCACAGGGGCCCAGGGATGAGCAGTTCTTC. It specifies CASSSQGPRDEQFF.

At least ten counts were recorded for this clonotype. J is TRBJ1-1 and V is TRBV4-3; D is possibly TRBD1 (5 bases). The CDR3 consists of 14 residues. Looked up from germline, CDR1 is LGHNA and CDR2 is YSLEER. The V end lost 0 bases, the J end lost 8 bases, and 13 bases lay between the germline ends. The DNA of the CDR3 is TGCGCCAGCAGCCAAGAGCCAGGGTTCGGAGAAGCTTTCTTT. Protein: CASSQEPGFGEAFF.

V and J are TRBV27 and TRBJ2-7; 13 bases match TRBD2. The length of the CDR3 is 17 residues. The germline V gene has CDR1 MNHEY and CDR2 SMNVEV (reference sequence). The V gene end was trimmed by 0 bases and the J gene end by 2 bases; junction bases not matched to a gene: 4. In DNA form, the CDR3 reads TGTGCCAGCAGTTTATCGGCACTAGCGGGAGGGCCCTACGAGCAGTACTTC. Translated, it gives CASSLSALAGGPYEQYF.

The CDR3 spells CASSIAFLDRVPPYEQYF. CDR3 bases: TGTGCCAGTAGTATAGCCTTCCTCGACAGGGTCCCCCCCTACGAGCAGTACTTC. The gene calls are TRBV19 and TRBJ2-7, with TRBD1 identical over 7 bases. J lost 2 bases, V lost 1 base, and 14 bases had no gene match. The CDR3 covers 18 residues. The germline V gene has CDR1 LNHDA and CDR2 SQIVND (reference sequence).

This clonotype has ten or more counts. This rearrangement joins TRBV29-1 to TRBJ2-2; either TRBD1 or TRBD2 may fit D (5 bases each). The V end lost 7 bases, the J end lost 2 bases, and 14 bases lay between the germline ends. Germline V gives CDR1 SQVTM, CDR2 ANQGSEA. The CDR3 length is 14 residues. The CDR3 region has the DNA TGCAGCGGGGGCGGGCAGAGTAACACCGGGGAGCTGTTTTTT. This encodes CSGGGQSNTGELFF.

This clonotype was observed many times. This chain joins TRBV6-5 and TRBJ2-7; TRBD1 matches 11 bases. Trimming cost V 8 bases and J 4 bases; bases outside gene matches: 4. Germline loops: CDR1 MNHEY, CDR2 SVGAGI. CDR3 length: 13 residues. CDR3 DNA: TGTGCCAGCTGGGACAGGGGGGCGTACGAGCAGTACTTC. Translated, it gives CASWDRGAYEQYF.

This clonotype came up many times. V is TRBV6-2 or TRBV6-3 and J is TRBJ2-7; perhaps TRBD1 as D (6 bases). The germline CDR1 and CDR2 sequences are MNHEY and SVGEGT. V was trimmed by 4 bases and J by 3 bases, leaving 25 bases between them. This CDR3 region has 18 residues. DNA for the CDR3: TGTGCCAGCAGTTCCCATCGAGACCGCGGCAGGGGTTACTACGAGCAGTACTTC. Its translation: CASSSHRDRGRGYYEQYF.

In its sample, this clonotype was seen many times. The J gene is TRBJ1-5, the V gene TRBV12-3 or TRBV12-4; D is uncertain. Trimming pared 3 bases from V and 3 bases from J, leaving 6 bases between. CDR3 length: 13 amino acids. The CDR3 sequence is CASSFQSNQPQHF. For the CDR3, the DNA is TGTGCCAGCAGTTTCCAGTCCAATCAGCCCCAGCATTTT.

This clonotype came up a few times. The V gene is TRBV5-1, the J gene TRBJ2-5; D is ambiguous. Per the germline V gene, CDR1 is SGHRS and CDR2 is YFSETQ. CDR3 size: 15 residues. Trimming shortened V by 0 bases and J by 9 bases, and 18 bases separated the two germline ends. CDR3: CASSLEGTANGAQYF. DNA for the CDR3: TGCGCCAGCAGCTTGGAAGGCACCGCTAATGGGGCCCAGTACTTC.

This clonotype has a count of ten or more. The chain carries TRBV12-3 or TRBV12-4 and TRBJ1-5; no firm D call. This CDR3 is built from 14 residues. Trimming left V 2 bases short and J 7 bases short, with 12 bases between. The CDR3 bases are TGTGCCAGCAGTTTATTTGGGCTTCTCCAGCCCCAGCATTTT. It yields the protein CASSLFGLLQPQHF.

This clonotype occurred many times. The chain carries TRBV29-1 and TRBJ1-1; D may be TRBD1 (5 bases). The CDR3 totals 14 residues. Trimming took off 7 bases at V and 4 bases at J, with 19 bases between the two ends. The germline gives CDR1 SQVTM, CDR2 ANQGSEA. CDR3 DNA: TGCAGCGGCTCAGGGATAGCGATAGGCACTGAAGCTTTCTTT. Its protein product is CSGSGIAIGTEAFF.

This clonotype occurred many times. The chain recombines TRBV20-1 with TRBJ2-2; unclear D gene. In germline, CDR1 is DFQATT, CDR2 SNEGSKA (reference sequence). V shed 3 bases and J shed 4 bases, with 6 bases lying between them. This CDR3 spans 12 amino acids. CDR3 nucleotide sequence: TGCAGTGCTAGTACTTCCACCGGGGAGCTGTTTTTT. This encodes CSASTSTGELFF.

The table lists this clonotype with many counts. The chain links TRBV28 to TRBJ1-1; D might be TRBD1 (6 bases). The CDR3 totals 15 residues. Trimming cost V 3 bases and J 6 bases, with 17 bases left between them. Per germline, CDR1 MDHEN and CDR2 SYDVKM. The CDR3 nucleotides read TGTGCCAGCAGTTTTGGGGGCCGCCGTTCCGCTGAAGCTTTCTTT. Residues: CASSFGGRRSAEAFF.

This sequence joins TRBV6-2 or TRBV6-3 and TRBJ1-5; TRBD1 matches at 10 bases. The CDR3 is 15 residues long. Looked up from germline, CDR1 is MNHEY and CDR2 is SVGEGT. The junction had 5 bases not matched to a gene; V was cut back by 2 bases and J by 7 bases. The chain's CDR3 is CASSYRTGGLQPQHF. The CDR3 DNA reads TGTGCCAGCAGTTACCGGACAGGGGGGTTGCAGCCCCAGCATTTT.

In its sample, this clonotype was seen many times. The V call is TRBV30, the J call TRBJ1-3, with no clear D. V lost 0 bases and J 3 bases, leaving 12 bases between the germline ends. In germline, CDR1 is GTSNPN, CDR2 SVGIG (reference sequence). The CDR3 sequence is 15 residues long. The CDR3 protein is CAWSVRGALGNTIYF. The DNA for the CDR3 is TGTGCCTGGAGTGTAAGAGGAGCACTTGGAAACACCATATATTTT.

The chain has TRBV6-2 or TRBV6-3 and TRBJ2-5, with D possibly being TRBD2 (6 bases). This CDR3 contains 13 residues. CDR1 MNHEY and CDR2 SVGEGT come from the germline V gene. Trimming took off 2 bases at V and 2 bases at J, with 6 bases between the two ends. CDR3 region: CASSYREQETQYF. The CDR3 nucleotides are TGTGCCAGCAGTTACCGGGAGCAAGAGACCCAGTACTTC.

This clonotype was found many times. CDR3 sequence reads: CASSSRQTYNEQFF. DNA of the CDR3: TGTGCCAGCAGCTCACGACAAACCTACAATGAGCAGTTCTTC. The chain combines TRBV11-1 with TRBJ2-1; the D is unclear. Trimming shortened V by 4 bases and J by 2 bases, and 9 bases separated the two germline ends. Germline CDR1 reads SGHAT; CDR2 reads FQDESV (reference sequence). This CDR3 is built from 14 residues.

About this clonotype: This may stem from a read error, because a much larger clone lies one nucleotide away. The chain couples TRBV7-6 to TRBJ1-6; 10 nucleotides align to TRBD1. CDR1 and CDR2 from the germline V gene are SGHVS and FNYEAQ. The CDR3 spans 15 residues. Trimming at V came to 6 bases and at J to 10 bases, leaving 9 bases not matched to a gene. The CDR3 reads CASSPTTGGRSPLHF. CDR3 sequence (DNA): TGTGCCAGCAGTCCTACGACAGGGGGCCGATCACCCCTCCACTTT.

The gene calls are TRBV10-3 and TRBJ1-6, with D tentatively TRBD1 (6 bases). CDR3 size: 15 residues. The V end was cut by 0 bases, the J end by 7 bases, with 10 bases between. Germline V gene lookup returns CDR1 ENHRY and CDR2 SYGVKD. In DNA, the CDR3 is TGTGCCATCAGTGAGTCGGGGGGCCGGAATTCACCCCTCCACTTT. It is translated as CAISESGGRNSPLHF.

This clonotype turned up a few times. This chain joins TRBV10-1 and TRBJ1-2; D is uncertain. CDR1 is WNHNN and CDR2 is SYGVQD in the germline V gene (reference sequence). V was cut by 0 bases and J by 4 bases, with 3 bases left in between. This CDR3 is built from 12 residues. CDR3 loop: CASSESSYGYTF. The CDR3 coding sequence is TGCGCCAGCAGTGAGTCCAGCTATGGCTACACCTTC.

This clonotype was observed a few times. It may be a read error: a sequence one base away is much more abundant. The CDR3 loop reads CAWSISADQYF. CDR3 coding DNA: TGTGCCTGGAGTATCAGCGCCGATCAGTACTTC. V and J are TRBV30 and TRBJ2-7; D call uncertain. Trimming removed 2 bases from V and 10 bases from J, with 12 bases in between. CDR3 length equals 11 residues. Germline loops: CDR1 GTSNPN, CDR2 SVGIG (reference sequence). Combining the CDR3 with reference TRBV30 and TRBJ2-7 gives the whole variable domain SQTIHQWPATLVQPVGSPLSLECTVEGTSNPNLYWYRQAAGRGLQLLFYSVGIGQISSEVPQNLSASRPQDRQFILSSKKLLLSDSGFYLCAWSISADQYFGPGTRLTVT.

In its sample, this clonotype was seen many times. The chain recombines TRBV30 with TRBJ1-1; TRBD1 matches at 7 bases. The CDR3 is made up of 11 amino acids. CDR1 is GTSNPN, CDR2 SVGIG, per germline (reference sequence). V lost 8 bases and J lost 2; bases outside the gene matches: 2. The CDR3, as DNA: TGTGCCGGGACAGATAACACTGAAGCTTTCTTT. Its translation: CAGTDNTEAFF.

This clonotype came up many times. V and J are TRBV28 and TRBJ1-3; 7 positions match TRBD1. The germline gives CDR1 MDHEN, CDR2 SYDVKM. This CDR3 region has 17 residues. V shed 5 bases and J 5 bases; nucleotides not matched to a gene: 15. The CDR3 reads CASSRFFRTGQRNTIYF. The CDR3 DNA is TGTGCCAGCAGTCGTTTTTTTCGGACAGGACAGCGAAACACCATATATTTT.

The genes are TRBV7-9 and TRBJ2-7; TRBD1 matches 10 bases. CDR1 and CDR2 (germline): SEHNR, FQNEAQ (reference sequence). This CDR3 has 14 residues. V lost 8 bases to trimming and J lost 5 bases; unmatched junction nucleotides: 9. The CDR3 bases are TGTGCCAGCGGGAAAGCCGGGACAGGGGACGAGCAGTACTTC. Translated: CASGKAGTGDEQYF.

This clonotype was recorded at least ten times. This chain joins TRBV4-3 and TRBJ1-1, with a weak D call TRBD1 (5 bases). Germline assignment: CDR1 LGHNA and CDR2 YSLEER. The V gene lost 0 bases and the J gene lost 0 bases, with 11 bases spanning the gap. The CDR3 contains 16 residues. CDR3 residues: CASSQETGLMNTEAFF. CDR3 coding DNA: TGCGCCAGCAGCCAAGAAACAGGCTTAATGAACACTGAAGCTTTCTTT.